A selection of T cell receptor beta chains follows, all from one sample in a study of a mutant IDH1 vaccine in newly diagnosed glioma. The protocol was immunoSEQ multiplex PCR, while the TCRdb copy is restricted to in-frame clones and leaves out a portion. The table includes 45,000 or so clones, 81% detected once. These receptors lack a known antigen. This material consisted of PBMCs, taken from a glioma patient whose treatment included an IDH1 peptide vaccine. The origin of the receptors is a woman aged 40 to 55 with glioma. Some clones in this sample may be carry-over from other donors' samples. Each CDR3 is given with its conserved first and last residue. Fields, in order: CDR3 length, V gene, clone size, J gene, D gene, CDR3 DNA, CDR3 protein. The D gene is left open where the match is weak. A clone size is listed for some rows: how often the clone was seen (once, few, many), or a class if it is expanded.

16,TRBV6-1,-,TRBJ1-2,TRBD1,TGTGCCAGCAGTGAAGGGACAGGTCTCCCCCGGGATGGCTACACCTTC,CASSEGTGLPRDGYTF
15,TRBV7-2,-,TRBJ2-3,-,TGTGCCAGCAGCCCCCGGAAAGCCTTCACAGATACGCAGTATTTT,CASSPRKAFTDTQYF
18,TRBV7-2,-,TRBJ2-2,-,TGTGCCAGCAGCTTAGTTGGGCCTACAGGGTCAAGCACCGGGGAGCTGTTTTTT,CASSLVGPTGSSTGELFF
11,TRBV10-3,-,TRBJ1-1,-,TGTGCCATATCCATGAACACTGAAGCTTTCTTT,CAISMNTEAFF
14,TRBV7-8,-,TRBJ1-2,-,TGTGCCAGCAGCTTGGCAGGGAAGGTGGGCGGCTACACCTTC,CASSLAGKVGGYTF
16,TRBV4-3,-,TRBJ2-2,-,TGCGCCAGCAGCCAAGATTCGGGGACCGAGGAAGGGGAGCTGTTTTTT,CASSQDSGTEEGELFF
16,TRBV9,-,TRBJ1-2,-,TGTGCCAGCAGCGTAGGGTCAGGGAAACCCCTATATGGCTACACCTTC,CASSVGSGKPLYGYTF
15,TRBV9,-,TRBJ2-3,-,TGTGCCAGCAGCTCCGACAGTTTTAGCACAGATACGCAGTATTTT,CASSSDSFSTDTQYF
15,TRBV18,-,TRBJ1-6,-,TGTGCCAGCTCAGGGGTCTCCCCCCCAAATTCACCCCTCCACTTT,CASSGVSPPNSPLHF
15,TRBV6-5,-,TRBJ2-3,TRBD1,TGTGCCAGCAGTTTGGGACAGCCGGGACCAGATACGCAGTATTTT,CASSLGQPGPDTQYF
13,TRBV2,-,TRBJ1-5,-,TGTGCCAGCAGTGTGTCAGGCTCAGGGCCCCAGCATTTT,CASSVSGSGPQHF
16,TRBV18,-,TRBJ1-5,TRBD1,TGTGCCAGCTCACCTTCCATCGACAGGGGGTGGCAGCCCCAGCATTTT,CASSPSIDRGWQPQHF
16,TRBV7-2,-,TRBJ2-1,TRBD2,TGTGCCAGCAGCGACAGAGGGGGAGCGGGGGGGCGAGAGCAGTTCTTC,CASSDRGGAGGREQFF
17,TRBV27,-,TRBJ1-5,TRBD1,TGTGCCAGCAGTTCCTCGGGGACAGGGCTGGACAATCAGCCCCAGCATTTT,CASSSSGTGLDNQPQHF
14,TRBV29-1,-,TRBJ1-2,-,TGCAGCGTTGCGGGGAGCGGGGTAAACTATGGCTACACCTTC,CSVAGSGVNYGYTF
15,TRBV5-1,-,TRBJ2-7,-,TGCGCCAGCAGCCCACAGGCTGGAGTGTGGTACGAGCAGTACTTC,CASSPQAGVWYEQYF
12,TRBV19,once,TRBJ2-7,TRBD1,TGTGCCAGTGGGGCAGGGGGAAACGAGCAGTACTTC,CASGAGGNEQYF
14,TRBV4-1,-,TRBJ2-7,-,TGCGCCAGCAGCCAAGGCCCGACCGACTACGAGCAGTACTTC,CASSQGPTDYEQYF
14,TRBV7-6,-,TRBJ1-1,-,TGTGCCAGCAGCTTAGATGGGGAGCTAAGCGAAGCTTTCTTT,CASSLDGELSEAFF
15,TRBV5-8,once,TRBJ2-4,TRBD1,TGTGCCAGCAGCTTCCGTGACAGGGCGGAAAACATTCAGTACTTC,CASSFRDRAENIQYF
14,TRBV7-2,-,TRBJ2-7,-,TGTGCCAGCAGCCCAGCTGGGCGGGAAGGTGGGAGGAACTTC,CASSPAGREGGRNF
15,TRBV18,-,TRBJ2-3,-,TGTGCCAGCTCACCTATCGGGGGCCCCACAGATACGCAGTATTTT,CASSPIGGPTDTQYF
11,TRBV5-6,once,TRBJ1-3,-,TGTGCCAGCAGCTTTGGAAACACCATATATTTT,CASSFGNTIYF
13,TRBV6-1,few,TRBJ2-2,-,TGTGCCAGCCAAAATACGAACACCGGGGAGCTGTTTTTT,CASQNTNTGELFF
13,TRBV2,-,TRBJ1-1,-,TGTGCCAGCACTACCACAGTGGGCGCTGAAGCTTTCTTT,CASTTTVGAEAFF
15,TRBV6-5,-,TRBJ1-5,-,TGTGCCAGCAGTAACTCCCGTACAGGAAGGGAGCCCCAGCATTTT,CASSNSRTGREPQHF
13,TRBV15,-,TRBJ2-2,-,TGTGCCACCAGCAGAGATAGTGCCGGGGAGCTGTTTTTT,CATSRDSAGELFF
15,TRBV5-1,few,TRBJ2-7,TRBD2,TGCGCCAGCAGCTTGATGATAGCGGGAGGCAACGAGCAGTACTTC,CASSLMIAGGNEQYF
14,TRBV6-5,-,TRBJ1-2,-,TGTGCCAGCAGTTACACAGGCCCACCCTATGGCTACACCTTC,CASSYTGPPYGYTF
15,TRBV6-5,-,TRBJ1-2,-,TGTGCCAGCATCTCCAGGGGCTCACCTAACTATGGCTACACCTTC,CASISRGSPNYGYTF
16,TRBV7-9,-,TRBJ1-5,-,TGTGCCAGCAGCTTAGCGACCCCGGGGGTCCAGGGGCCCCAGCATTTT,CASSLATPGVQGPQHF
11,TRBV11-2,-,TRBJ1-4,-,TGTGCCAGCAGACAAACAGGAAGACTGTTTTTT,CASRQTGRLFF
16,TRBV5-6,-,TRBJ1-2,TRBD1,TGTGCCAGCAGCTTGGTTGGGACAGGGGGCGTGGATGGCTACACCTTC,CASSLVGTGGVDGYTF
15,TRBV6-1,-,TRBJ2-7,-,TGTGCCAGCAGTGAAGCCCTAGACAGATTATACGAGCAGTACTTC,CASSEALDRLYEQYF
16,TRBV25-1,medium-sized,TRBJ2-7,TRBD1,TGTGCCAGCACGAATACTCCAGGGGGTTCCTCCTACGAGCAGTACTTC,CASTNTPGGSSYEQYF
11,TRBV7-2,-,TRBJ2-7,-,TGTGCCAGCAGCAACGTCTACGAGCAGTACTTC,CASSNVYEQYF
12,TRBV28,once,TRBJ2-7,-,TGTGCCAGCAGCCGTAGCTTCTACGAGCAGTACTTC,CASSRSFYEQYF
16,TRBV7-8,-,TRBJ1-4,TRBD1,TGTGCCAGCAGCCGGTCCACCGGGACAGGGGATGAAAAACTGTTTTTT,CASSRSTGTGDEKLFF
16,TRBV7-2,-,TRBJ2-2,-,TGTGCCAGCAGCCCCCAGGGGGAGGTTCCCCCCGGGGAGCTGTTTTTT,CASSPQGEVPPGELFF
14,TRBV28,-,TRBJ1-5,TRBD1,TGTGCCACCCACAGGGGAAGTAGCAATCAGCCCCAGCATTTT,CATHRGSSNQPQHF
15,TRBV2,-,TRBJ1-2,-,TGTGCCAGCTTACCTGGGTCGGGGGGCGGCTATGGCTACACCTTC,CASLPGSGGGYGYTF
13,TRBV6-5,-,TRBJ2-3,-,TGTGCCAGCAACAAAGGGGTCACAGATACGCAGTATTTT,CASNKGVTDTQYF
15,TRBV7-9,once,TRBJ2-5,TRBD2,TGTGCCAGCAGCCCCATGAGCGGGGGCCAAGAGACCCAGTACTTC,CASSPMSGGQETQYF
12,TRBV25-1,-,TRBJ2-5,-,TGTGCCAGCAGTTATCGAGGGGAGACCCAGTACTTC,CASSYRGETQYF
16,TRBV28,-,TRBJ1-6,-,TGTGCCAGCAGTTTAGGGGGCAGTACCTATAATTCACCCCTCCACTTT,CASSLGGSTYNSPLHF
14,TRBV2,-,TRBJ1-3,-,TGTGCCAGCTGGGGGGTGGTCTCTGGAAACACCATATATTTT,CASWGVVSGNTIYF
17,TRBV27,-,TRBJ2-6,-,TGTGCCAGCAGTTTGGCCCCAGAGGGGTCCGGGGCCAACGTCCTGACTTTC,CASSLAPEGSGANVLTF